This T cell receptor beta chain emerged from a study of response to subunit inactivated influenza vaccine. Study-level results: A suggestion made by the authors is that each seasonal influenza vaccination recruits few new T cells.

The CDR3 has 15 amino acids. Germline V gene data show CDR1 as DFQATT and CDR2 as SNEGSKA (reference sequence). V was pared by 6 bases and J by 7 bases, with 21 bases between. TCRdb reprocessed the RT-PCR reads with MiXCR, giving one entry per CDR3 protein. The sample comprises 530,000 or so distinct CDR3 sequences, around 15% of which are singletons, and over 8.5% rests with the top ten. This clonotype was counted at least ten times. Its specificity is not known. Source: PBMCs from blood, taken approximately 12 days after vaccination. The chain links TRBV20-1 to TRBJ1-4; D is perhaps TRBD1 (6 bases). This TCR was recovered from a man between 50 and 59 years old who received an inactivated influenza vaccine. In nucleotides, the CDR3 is TGCAGTGCCCCCCCTGGGGGGCGTGAGAGTGAAAAACTGTTTTTT. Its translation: CSAPPGGRESEKLFF.